The 9 T cell receptor beta chains below come from one sample, sequenced in a study of cytomegalovirus exposure and HLA in healthy donors (dated by TCRdb to about 2017). Receptor amplification or capture employed the immunoSEQ multiplex PCR assay. A mixture of 60 forward primers for TCR Vbeta segments and 13 reverse primers for TCR Jbeta segments was used in the multiplex PCR. Entries here come from immuneACCESS through TCRdb and include only in-frame sequences with V and J called. Some clones fail to appear in such tables; in the studies checked, an unresolved V gene covers under half of the shortfall, and the cause of the remainder is unknown. This sample has under 110,000 clones in its table, and roughly 70% of those were observed once. The leading ten clones occupy around 2.6% of the sample. The material sequenced was PBMCs. The source of these receptors is a male donor in good health and CMV-seropositive.

This clone appeared a few times. This rearrangement joins TRBV2 to TRBJ2-2; 10 nucleotides match TRBD2. V dropped 5 bases and J dropped 6; count of bases not matched to a gene: 12. The CDR3 consists of 17 residues. Germline-derived CDR1 and CDR2 are SNHLY and FYNNEI. CDR3 residues: CASSWYRGTSDPGELFF. The CDR3 DNA follows: TGTGCCAGCAGTTGGTACAGGGGGACTAGCGACCCCGGGGAGCTGTTTTTT.

CDR3 in amino acids: CASSSDRGLVNEQFF. CDR3 DNA sequence: TGTGCCAGCAGCTCGGACAGGGGGCTGGTAAATGAGCAGTTCTTC. V usage is TRBV6-5 and J usage is TRBJ2-1; TRBD1 aligns across 11 bases. The CDR3 consists of 15 residues. V lost 6 bases, J lost 7 bases, and 8 bases stayed unmatched. Germline V gene sequence: CDR1 MNHEY, CDR2 SVGAGI.

This rearrangement joins TRBV9 to TRBJ1-1; D gene ambiguous. Germline assignment: CDR1 SGDLS and CDR2 YYNGEE. The CDR3 contains 14 residues. The V end lost 4 bases, the J end lost 8 bases, and 18 bases lay between the germline ends. The CDR3 protein is CASSTQGGRTEAFF. The CDR3 DNA reads TGTGCCAGCAGCACCCAAGGAGGTAGAACGGAAGCTTTCTTT. The entire variable domain, with the rest obtained from reference TRBV9 and TRBJ1-1, is as follows: DSGVTQTPKHLITATGQRVTLRCSPRSGDLSVYWYQQSLDQGLQFLIQYYNGEERAKGNILERFSAQQFPDLHSELNLSSLELGDSALYFCASSTQGGRTEAFFGQGTRLTVV.

A single count supports this clone. V is TRBV6-1 and J is TRBJ2-5, with 16 bases fitting TRBD2. The CDR3 extends over 16 amino acids. Losses at the gene ends were 3 bases for V and 4 bases for J; bases not matched to a gene: 2. CDR1 and CDR2 (germline): MNHNS, SASEGT. The CDR3 DNA reads TGTGCCAGCAGTGAGGGGACTAGCGGGGGGGTAGAGACCCAGTACTTC. It translates to CASSEGTSGGVETQYF.

The chain carries TRBV19 and TRBJ1-5; D remains ambiguous. This CDR3 contains 14 residues. V was clipped by 1 base and J by 0 bases, with 4 bases between them. Germline loops: CDR1 LNHDA, CDR2 SQIVND (reference sequence). The CDR3 DNA sequence: TGTGCCAGTAGTATAGGGCATAGCAATCAGCCCCAGCATTTT. This encodes CASSIGHSNQPQHF.

The chain joins TRBV5-8 to TRBJ1-1, with 9 bases fitting TRBD1. CDR3 length: 12 residues. Germline V CDR1 and CDR2: SGHTS, YDEGEE. The trim removed 5 bases at V and 8 bases at J, leaving 4 bases unmatched. CDR3 in amino acids: CASSHRGLEAFF. DNA for the CDR3: TGTGCCAGCAGTCACAGGGGGCTGGAAGCTTTCTTT.

This clone was counted a few times. This sequence joins TRBV5-1 and TRBJ1-1; TRBD1 matches 7 bases. Germline trimming cut 0 bases from V and 4 bases from J; bases unmatched to any gene: 18. The length of the CDR3 is 19 residues. The germline V gene has CDR1 SGHRS and CDR2 YFSETQ. The chain's CDR3 is CASSLVGSGQGVFFTEAFF. The CDR3 nucleotides are TGCGCCAGCAGCTTGGTAGGGTCTGGTCAGGGGGTTTTTTTCACTGAAGCTTTCTTT.

The rearrangement uses TRBV11-3 and TRBJ2-5, with 12 bases that match TRBD2. The germline CDR1 and CDR2 sequences are SGHNT and YENEEA. Trimming at V came to 5 bases and at J to 1 base, leaving 5 bases not matched to a gene. The CDR3 runs 16 residues. CDR3 region: CASSQGLAGPQETQYF. As DNA, the CDR3 is TGTGCCAGCAGCCAGGGACTAGCGGGTCCCCAAGAGACCCAGTACTTC. Drawing the rest from reference TRBV11-3 and TRBJ2-5, the complete variable domain is EAGVVQSPRYKIIEKKQPVAFWCNPISGHNTLYWYLQNLGQGPELLIRYENEEAVDDSQLPKDRFSAERLKGVDSTLKIQPAELGDSAVYLCASSQGLAGPQETQYFGPGTRLLVL.

V and J are TRBV30 and TRBJ2-6, with TRBD1 matching over 8 bases. The CDR3 is made up of 17 amino acids. From germline, CDR1 is GTSNPN and CDR2 SVGIG (reference sequence). V shed 4 bases and J 1 base; nucleotides not matched to a gene: 9. This CDR3 reads CAWTTTGVGSGANVLTF. CDR3 nucleotide sequence: TGTGCCTGGACTACGACAGGGGTGGGTTCTGGGGCCAACGTCCTGACTTTC.